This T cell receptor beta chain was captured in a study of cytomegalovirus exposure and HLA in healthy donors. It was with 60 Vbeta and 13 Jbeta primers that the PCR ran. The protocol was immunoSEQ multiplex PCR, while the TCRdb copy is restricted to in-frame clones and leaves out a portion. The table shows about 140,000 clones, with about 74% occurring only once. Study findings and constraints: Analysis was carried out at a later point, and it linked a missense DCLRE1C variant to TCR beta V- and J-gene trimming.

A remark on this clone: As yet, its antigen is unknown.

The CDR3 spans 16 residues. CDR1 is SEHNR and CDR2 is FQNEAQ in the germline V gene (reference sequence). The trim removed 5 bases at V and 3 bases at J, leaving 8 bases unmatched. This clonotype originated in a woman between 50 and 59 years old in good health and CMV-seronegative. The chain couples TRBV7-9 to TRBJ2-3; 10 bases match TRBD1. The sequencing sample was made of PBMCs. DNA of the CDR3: TGTGCCAGCAGCGACCAGACAGGGGGCTGGACAGATACGCAGTATTTT. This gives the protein CASSDQTGGWTDTQYF.